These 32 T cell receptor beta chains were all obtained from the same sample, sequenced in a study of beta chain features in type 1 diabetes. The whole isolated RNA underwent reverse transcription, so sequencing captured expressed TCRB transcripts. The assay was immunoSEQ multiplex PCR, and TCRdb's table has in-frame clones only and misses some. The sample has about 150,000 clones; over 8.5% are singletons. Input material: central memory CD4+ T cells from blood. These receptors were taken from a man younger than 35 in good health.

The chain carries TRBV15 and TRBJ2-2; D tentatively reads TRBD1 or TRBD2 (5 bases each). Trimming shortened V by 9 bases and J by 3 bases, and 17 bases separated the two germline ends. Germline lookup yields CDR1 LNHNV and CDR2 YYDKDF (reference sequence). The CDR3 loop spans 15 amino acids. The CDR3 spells CATERRGADTGELFF. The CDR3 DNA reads TGTGCCACTGAAAGACGGGGCGCGGACACCGGGGAGCTGTTTTTT.

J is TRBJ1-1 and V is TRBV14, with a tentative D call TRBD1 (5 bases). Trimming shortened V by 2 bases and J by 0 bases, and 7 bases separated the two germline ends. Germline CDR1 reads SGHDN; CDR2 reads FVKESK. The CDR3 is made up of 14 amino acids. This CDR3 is CASSQTGLNTEAFF. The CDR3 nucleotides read TGTGCCAGCAGCCAAACAGGCTTGAACACTGAAGCTTTCTTT. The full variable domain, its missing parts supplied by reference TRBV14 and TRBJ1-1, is EAGVTQFPSHSVIEKGQTVTLRCDPISGHDNLYWYRRVMGKEIKFLLHFVKESKQDESGMPNNRFLAERTGGTYSTLKVQPAELEDSGVYFCASSQTGLNTEAFFGQGTRLTVV.

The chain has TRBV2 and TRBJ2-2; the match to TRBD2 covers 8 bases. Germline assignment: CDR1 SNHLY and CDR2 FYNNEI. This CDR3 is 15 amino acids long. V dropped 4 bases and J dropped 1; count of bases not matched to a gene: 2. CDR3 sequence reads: CASSASGRNTGELFF. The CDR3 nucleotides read TGTGCCAGCAGTGCGAGCGGGAGGAACACCGGGGAGCTGTTTTTT.

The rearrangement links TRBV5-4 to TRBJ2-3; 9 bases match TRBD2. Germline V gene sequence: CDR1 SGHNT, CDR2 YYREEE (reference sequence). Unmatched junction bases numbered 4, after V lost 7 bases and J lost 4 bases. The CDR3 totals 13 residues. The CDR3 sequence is CASAQREADTQYF. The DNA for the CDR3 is TGTGCCAGCGCGCAGCGGGAGGCAGATACGCAGTATTTT.

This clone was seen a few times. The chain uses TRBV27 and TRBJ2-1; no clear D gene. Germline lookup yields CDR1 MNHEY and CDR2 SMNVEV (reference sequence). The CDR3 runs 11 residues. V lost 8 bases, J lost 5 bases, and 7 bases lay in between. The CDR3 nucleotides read TGTGCCAGCGGCCGGGACAATGAGCAGTTCTTC. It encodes CASGRDNEQFF.

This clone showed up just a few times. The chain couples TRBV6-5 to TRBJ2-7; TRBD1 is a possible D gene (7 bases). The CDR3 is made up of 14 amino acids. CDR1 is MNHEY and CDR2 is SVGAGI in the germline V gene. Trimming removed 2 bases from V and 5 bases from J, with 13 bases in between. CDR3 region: CASSYRTGEDEQYF. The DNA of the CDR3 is TGTGCCAGCAGTTACCGTACAGGGGAGGACGAGCAGTACTTC.

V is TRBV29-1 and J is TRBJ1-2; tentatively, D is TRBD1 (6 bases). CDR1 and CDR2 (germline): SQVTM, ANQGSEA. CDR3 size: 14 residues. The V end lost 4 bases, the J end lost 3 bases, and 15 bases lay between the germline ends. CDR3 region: CSVAGETGYYGYTF. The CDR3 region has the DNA TGCAGCGTTGCCGGGGAAACAGGGTACTATGGCTACACCTTC.

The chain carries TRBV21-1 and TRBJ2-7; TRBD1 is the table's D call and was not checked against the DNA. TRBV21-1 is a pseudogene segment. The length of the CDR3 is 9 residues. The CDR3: CATGREQYF. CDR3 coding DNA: TGTGCCACTGGGCGCGAGCAGTACTTC.

The CDR3 is CASSEEVRAKNIQYF. In DNA, the CDR3 is TGTGCCAGCAGTGAAGAGGTCCGGGCCAAAAACATTCAGTACTTC. The chain has TRBV2 and TRBJ2-4; D is ambiguous. Trimming removed 1 base at V and 1 base at J, with 8 bases between. CDR3 length: 15 amino acids. CDR1 and CDR2 from the germline V gene are SNHLY and FYNNEI. The whole variable domain, remainder taken from reference TRBV2 and TRBJ2-4, is EPEVTQTPSHQVTQMGQEVILRCVPISNHLYFYWYRQILGQKVEFLVSFYNNEISEKSEIFDDQFSVERPDGSNFTLKIRSTKLEDSAMYFCASSEEVRAKNIQYFGAGTRLSVL.

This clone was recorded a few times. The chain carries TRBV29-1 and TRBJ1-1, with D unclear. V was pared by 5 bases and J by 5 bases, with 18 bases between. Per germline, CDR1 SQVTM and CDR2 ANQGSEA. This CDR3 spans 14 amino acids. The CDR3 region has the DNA TGCAGCGTTCTAGGAGACACAACTCAAACTGAAGCTTTCTTT. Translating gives CSVLGDTTQTEAFF.

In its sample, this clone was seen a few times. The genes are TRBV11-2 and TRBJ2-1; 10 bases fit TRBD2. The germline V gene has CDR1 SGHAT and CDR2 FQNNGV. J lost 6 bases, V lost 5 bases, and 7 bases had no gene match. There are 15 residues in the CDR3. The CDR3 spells CASSRAGGPGNEQFF. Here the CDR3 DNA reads TGTGCCAGCAGCAGAGCGGGAGGGCCGGGCAATGAGCAGTTCTTC.

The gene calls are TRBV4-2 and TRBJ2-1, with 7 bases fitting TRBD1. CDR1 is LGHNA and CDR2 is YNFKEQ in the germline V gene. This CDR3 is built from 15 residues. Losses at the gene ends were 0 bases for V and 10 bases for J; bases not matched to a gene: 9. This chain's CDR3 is CASSQDGRTGVEQFF. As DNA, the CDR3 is TGTGCCAGCAGCCAAGATGGAAGGACAGGCGTAGAGCAGTTCTTC.

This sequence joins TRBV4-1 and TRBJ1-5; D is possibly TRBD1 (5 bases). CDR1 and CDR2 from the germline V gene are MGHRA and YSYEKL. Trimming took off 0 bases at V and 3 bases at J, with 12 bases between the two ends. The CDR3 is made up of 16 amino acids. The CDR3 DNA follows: TGCGCCAGCAGCCAAGATGCAGGGAGCATCAATCAGCCCCAGCATTTT. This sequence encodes CASSQDAGSINQPQHF.

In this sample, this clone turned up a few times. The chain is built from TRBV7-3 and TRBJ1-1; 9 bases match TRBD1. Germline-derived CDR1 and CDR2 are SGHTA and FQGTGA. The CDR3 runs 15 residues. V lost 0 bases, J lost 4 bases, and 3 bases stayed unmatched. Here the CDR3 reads CASSLTGTGTTEAFF. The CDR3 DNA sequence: TGTGCCAGCAGCTTAACGGGGACAGGGACCACTGAAGCTTTCTTT.

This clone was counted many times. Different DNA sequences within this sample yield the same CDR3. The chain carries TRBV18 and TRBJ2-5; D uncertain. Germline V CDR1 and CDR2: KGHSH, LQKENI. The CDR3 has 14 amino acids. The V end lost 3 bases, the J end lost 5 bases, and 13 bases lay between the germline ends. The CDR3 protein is CASSPPPLRETQYF. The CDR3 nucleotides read TGTGCCAGCTCACCGCCCCCGTTAAGGGAGACCCAGTACTTC.

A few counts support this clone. CDR3 in DNA: TGTGCCAGCAGTTTATCCCGTTCTCGGAGGGATCAGCCCCAGCATTTT. Translating it yields CASSLSRSRRDQPQHF. The V gene is TRBV28, the J gene TRBJ1-5; no clear D. The length of the CDR3 is 16 residues. V lost 1 base and J 5 bases, leaving 15 bases between the germline ends. From germline, CDR1 is MDHEN and CDR2 SYDVKM.

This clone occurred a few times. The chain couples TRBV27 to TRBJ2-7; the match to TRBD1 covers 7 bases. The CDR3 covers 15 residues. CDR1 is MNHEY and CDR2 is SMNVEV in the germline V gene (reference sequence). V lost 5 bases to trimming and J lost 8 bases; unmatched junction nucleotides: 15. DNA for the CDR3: TGTGCCAGCAGTCACAACAGGGGACCCTCACCCCAGCAGTACTTC. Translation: CASSHNRGPSPQQYF.

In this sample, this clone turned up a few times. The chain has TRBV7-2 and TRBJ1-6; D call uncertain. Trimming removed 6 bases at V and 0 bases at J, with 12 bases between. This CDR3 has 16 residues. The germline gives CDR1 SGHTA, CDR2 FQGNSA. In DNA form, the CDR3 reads TGTGCCAGCAGGATGGGTGGGAGCTCCTATAATTCACCCCTCCACTTT. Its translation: CASRMGGSSYNSPLHF. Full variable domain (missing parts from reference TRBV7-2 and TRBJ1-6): GAGVSQSPSNKVTEKGKDVELRCDPISGHTALYWYRQSLGQGLEFLIYFQGNSAPDKSGLPSDRFSAERTGGSVSTLTIQRTQQEDSAVYLCASRMGGSSYNSPLHFGNGTRLTVT.

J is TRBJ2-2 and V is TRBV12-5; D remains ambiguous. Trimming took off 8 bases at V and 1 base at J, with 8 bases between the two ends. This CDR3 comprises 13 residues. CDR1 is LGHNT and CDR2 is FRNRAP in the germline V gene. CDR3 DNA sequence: TGTGCTAGTAAAAATATGAACACCGGGGAGCTGTTTTTT. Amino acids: CASKNMNTGELFF.

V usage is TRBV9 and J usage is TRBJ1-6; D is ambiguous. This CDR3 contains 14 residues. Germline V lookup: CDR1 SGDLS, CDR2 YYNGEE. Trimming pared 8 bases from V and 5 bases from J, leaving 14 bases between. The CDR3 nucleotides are TGTGCCAGGAGCTCAATGTGGGATAATTCACCCCTCCACTTT. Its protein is CARSSMWDNSPLHF.

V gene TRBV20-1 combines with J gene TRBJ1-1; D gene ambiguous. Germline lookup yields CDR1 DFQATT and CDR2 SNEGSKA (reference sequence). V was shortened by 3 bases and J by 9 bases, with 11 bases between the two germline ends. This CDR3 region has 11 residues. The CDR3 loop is CSASNGIQAFF. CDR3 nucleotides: TGCAGTGCTAGTAACGGAATCCAAGCTTTCTTT.

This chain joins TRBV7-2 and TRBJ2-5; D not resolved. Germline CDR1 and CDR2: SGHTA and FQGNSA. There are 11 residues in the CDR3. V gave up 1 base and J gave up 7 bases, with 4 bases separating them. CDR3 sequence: CASSLVMTQYF. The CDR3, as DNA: TGTGCCAGCAGCTTAGTGATGACCCAGTACTTC.

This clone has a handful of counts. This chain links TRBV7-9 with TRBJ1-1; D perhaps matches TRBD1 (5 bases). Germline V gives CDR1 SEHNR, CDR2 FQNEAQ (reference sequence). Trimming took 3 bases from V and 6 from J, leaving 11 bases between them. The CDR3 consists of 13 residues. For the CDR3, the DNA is TGTGCCAGCAGCTTTGGGACGGGCGCTGAAGCTTTCTTT. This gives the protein CASSFGTGAEAFF. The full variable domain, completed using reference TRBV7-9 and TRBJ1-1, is DTGVSQNPRHKITKRGQNVTFRCDPISEHNRLYWYRQTLGQGPEFLTYFQNEAQLEKSRLLSDRFSAERPKGSFSTLEIQRTEQGDSAMYLCASSFGTGAEAFFGQGTRLTVV.

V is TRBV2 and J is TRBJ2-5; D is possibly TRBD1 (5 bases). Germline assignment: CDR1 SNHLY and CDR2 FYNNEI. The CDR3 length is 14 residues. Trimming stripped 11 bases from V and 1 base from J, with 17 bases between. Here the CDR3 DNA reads TGTGCCGGGCGGACACCAGGCTTCCAAGAGACCCAGTACTTC. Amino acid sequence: CAGRTPGFQETQYF.

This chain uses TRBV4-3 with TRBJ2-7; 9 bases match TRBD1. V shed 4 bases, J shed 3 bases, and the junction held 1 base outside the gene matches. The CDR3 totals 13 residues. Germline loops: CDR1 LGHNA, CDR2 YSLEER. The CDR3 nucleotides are TGCGCCAGCAGCCGGGACAGGGACTACGAGCAGTACTTC. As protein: CASSRDRDYEQYF.

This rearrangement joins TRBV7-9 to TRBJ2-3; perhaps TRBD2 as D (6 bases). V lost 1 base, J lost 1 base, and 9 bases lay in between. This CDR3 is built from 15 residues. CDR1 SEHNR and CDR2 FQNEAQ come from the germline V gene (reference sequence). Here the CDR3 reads CASSLGGVGTDTQYF. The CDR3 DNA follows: TGTGCCAGCAGCTTAGGCGGGGTGGGCACAGATACGCAGTATTTT.

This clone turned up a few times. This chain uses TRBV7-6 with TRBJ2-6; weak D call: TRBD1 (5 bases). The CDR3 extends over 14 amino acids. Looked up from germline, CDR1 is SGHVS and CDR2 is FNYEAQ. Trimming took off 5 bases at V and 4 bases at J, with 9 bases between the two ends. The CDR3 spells CASSPRAGANVLTF. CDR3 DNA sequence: TGTGCCAGCAGCCCCAGGGCCGGGGCCAACGTCCTGACTTTC.

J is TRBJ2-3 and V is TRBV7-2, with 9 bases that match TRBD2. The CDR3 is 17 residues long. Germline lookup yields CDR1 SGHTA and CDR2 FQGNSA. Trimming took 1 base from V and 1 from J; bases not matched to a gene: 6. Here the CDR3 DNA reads TGTGCCAGCAGCTTAGGTTGGGGCGGGAGGGGCACAGATACGCAGTATTTT. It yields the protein CASSLGWGGRGTDTQYF.

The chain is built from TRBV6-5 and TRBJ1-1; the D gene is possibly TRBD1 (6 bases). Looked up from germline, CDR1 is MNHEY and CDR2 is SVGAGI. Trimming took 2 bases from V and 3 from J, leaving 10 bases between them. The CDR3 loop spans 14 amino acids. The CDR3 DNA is TGTGCCAGCAGTTACAGAAGGGGGGACACTGAAGCTTTCTTT. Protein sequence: CASSYRRGDTEAFF.

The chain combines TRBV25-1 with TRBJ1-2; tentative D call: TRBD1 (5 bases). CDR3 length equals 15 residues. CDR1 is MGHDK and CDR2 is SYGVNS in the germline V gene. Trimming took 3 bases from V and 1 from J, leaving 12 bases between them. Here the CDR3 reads CASSDTGRSNYGYTF. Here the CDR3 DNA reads TGTGCCAGCAGTGATACAGGCAGGAGTAACTATGGCTACACCTTC.

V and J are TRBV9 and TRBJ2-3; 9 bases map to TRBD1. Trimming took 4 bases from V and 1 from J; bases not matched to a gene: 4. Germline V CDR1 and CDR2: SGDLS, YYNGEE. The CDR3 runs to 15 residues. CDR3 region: CASSPRTGGTDTQYF. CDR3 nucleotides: TGTGCCAGCAGCCCCCGGACAGGGGGCACAGATACGCAGTATTTT.

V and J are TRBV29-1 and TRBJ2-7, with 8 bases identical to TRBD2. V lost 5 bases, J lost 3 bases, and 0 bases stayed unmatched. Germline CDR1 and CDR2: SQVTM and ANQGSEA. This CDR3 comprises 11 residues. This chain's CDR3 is CSVTSGYEQYF. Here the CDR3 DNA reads TGCAGCGTTACTAGCGGCTACGAGCAGTACTTC.